What follows are 20 T cell receptor beta chains derived from one specimen sequenced in a study of blood T cell repertoires in COVID-19. The repertoire was sequenced with immunoSEQ multiplex PCR; TCRdb's copy has only in-frame clones and lacks some. Among more than 400,000 clones listed, about nine tenths were seen once. The source material was PBMCs or T cells enriched from blood (not recorded which). Receptor source: a woman between 18 and 29 years old who had recovered from COVID-19.

The chain combines TRBV7-2 with TRBJ1-1; 8 nucleotides line up with TRBD1. This CDR3 contains 14 residues. Germline CDR1 is SGHTA and CDR2 is FQGNSA. V dropped 2 bases and J dropped 7; count of bases not matched to a gene: 6. In nucleotides, the CDR3 is TGTGCCAGCAGCTTATCACGGACAGGGTTTGAAGCTTTCTTT. Amino acids: CASSLSRTGFEAFF.

The V gene is TRBV2, the J gene TRBJ2-5; TRBD2 matches at 10 bases. The CDR3 spans 14 residues. The ends lost 5 bases at V and 5 bases at J; junction bases unmatched: 5. Per the germline V gene, CDR1 is SNHLY and CDR2 is FYNNEI. As DNA, the CDR3 is TGTGCCAGCAGTCCCCCGGGACTAGCGGAGACCCAGTACTTC. Amino acids: CASSPPGLAETQYF.

The chain is built from TRBV7-2 and TRBJ2-7; no reliable D call. Trimming cost V 0 bases and J 1 base, with 10 bases left between them. This CDR3 has 15 amino acids. Germline-derived CDR1 and CDR2 are SGHTA and FQGNSA. The CDR3 DNA sequence: TGTGCCAGCAGCTTAGCTGCCCAGGCGTCCTACGAGCAGTACTTC. As protein: CASSLAAQASYEQYF.

The V call is TRBV2, the J call TRBJ2-3; 7 nucleotides line up with TRBD2. This CDR3 region has 15 residues. J was trimmed by 8 bases and V by 2 bases; bases with no gene match: 10. Germline lookup yields CDR1 SNHLY and CDR2 FYNNEI. CDR3 loop: CASSETLAVRGTQYF. Written as DNA, the CDR3 is TGTGCCAGCAGTGAAACGCTAGCGGTGCGTGGTACGCAGTATTTT.

V gene TRBV5-1 combines with J gene TRBJ1-2; TRBD1 matches at 10 bases. The CDR3 runs 14 residues. J gave up 2 bases and V 8 bases, and 6 bases lay outside the gene matches. CDR1 and CDR2 (germline): SGHRS, YFSETQ. DNA for the CDR3: TGCGCCAGTAGACAGGGGGCAAACAACTATGGCTACACCTTC. Amino acids: CASRQGANNYGYTF.

This chain links TRBV28 with TRBJ1-1; TRBD1 matches at 7 bases. CDR3 size: 15 residues. With 2 bases clipped from V and 7 bases from J, the junction kept 10 bases outside the gene matches. The germline gives CDR1 MDHEN, CDR2 SYDVKM. In nucleotides, the CDR3 is TGTGCCAGCAGTTTACCGGGACAGCTAATACTTGAAGCTTTCTTT. Its translation is CASSLPGQLILEAFF.

This chain's CDR3 is CASSISGAEDSPLHF. The CDR3 DNA sequence: TGTGCCAGTAGTATATCAGGGGCGGAGGATTCACCCCTCCACTTT. The V and J genes are TRBV19 and TRBJ1-6; D perhaps matches TRBD1 (6 bases). Germline assignment: CDR1 LNHDA and CDR2 SQIVND (reference sequence). CDR3 length equals 15 residues. V lost 2 bases, J lost 8 bases, and 13 bases lay in between.

This clone was seen just once. The chain carries TRBV12-3 or TRBV12-4 and TRBJ2-7; possible D gene TRBD2, 6 bases. V shed 6 bases and J shed 2 bases, with 11 bases lying between them. CDR3 length: 13 amino acids. The CDR3 spells CASSLGGTYEQYF. Written as DNA, the CDR3 is TGTGCCAGCAGCCTCGGGGGAACCTACGAGCAGTACTTC.

The rearrangement links TRBV5-1 to TRBJ2-7; 7 nucleotides agree with TRBD2. The V gene end was trimmed by 4 bases and the J gene end by 2 bases; junction bases not matched to a gene: 9. The CDR3 sequence is 15 residues long. Germline-derived CDR1 and CDR2 are SGHRS and YFSETQ. CDR3 DNA: TGCGCCAGCAGCGACGGACGGGGAGGGCCCTACGAGCAGTACTTC. Protein: CASSDGRGGPYEQYF.

V usage is TRBV9 and J usage is TRBJ2-7; 8 positions match TRBD1. The CDR3 runs 14 residues. In germline, CDR1 is SGDLS, CDR2 YYNGEE. V lost 4 bases and J lost 2; bases outside the gene matches: 5. The CDR3 sequence is CASSPDRGPYEQYF. DNA for the CDR3: TGTGCCAGCAGCCCTGACAGGGGTCCCTACGAGCAGTACTTC.

The chain is built from TRBV6-5 and TRBJ1-2; tentative D call: TRBD1 (5 bases). Trimming took 6 bases from V and 3 from J, leaving 11 bases between them. This CDR3 has 13 amino acids. Looked up from germline, CDR1 is MNHEY and CDR2 is SVGAGI. CDR3 sequence (DNA): TGTGCCAGCAGCCGGGTAGGGGACTATGGCTACACCTTC. Amino acid sequence: CASSRVGDYGYTF.

This sequence joins TRBV2 and TRBJ1-5, with D possibly TRBD1 on 5 matching bases. Germline V gene sequence: CDR1 SNHLY, CDR2 FYNNEI. Trimming cost V 8 bases and J 5 bases, with 13 bases left between them. The CDR3 spans 13 residues. CDR3 loop: CASGGQIYQPQHF. The DNA for the CDR3 is TGTGCCAGCGGCGGACAAATTTATCAGCCCCAGCATTTT.

The chain recombines TRBV30 with TRBJ1-2; TRBD1 aligns across 7 bases. The CDR3 totals 13 residues. V lost 6 bases, J lost 6 bases, and 10 bases stayed unmatched. In germline, CDR1 is GTSNPN, CDR2 SVGIG (reference sequence). The CDR3: CACRQGNWNGYTF. The CDR3 DNA reads TGTGCCTGTAGACAGGGAAATTGGAATGGCTACACCTTC.

This sequence joins TRBV4-1 and TRBJ1-2; 7 nucleotides line up with TRBD1. CDR3 size: 14 residues. V lost 0 bases, J lost 9 bases, and 7 bases stayed unmatched. The V gene's germline CDR1 is MGHRA and CDR2 YSYEKL. CDR3 loop: CASSQDRGRESYTF. The CDR3 DNA is TGCGCCAGCAGCCAAGACAGGGGGAGAGAGAGCTACACCTTC.

This chain joins TRBV2 and TRBJ1-1; tentatively, D is TRBD1 (6 bases). Germline CDR1 reads SNHLY; CDR2 reads FYNNEI. V gave up 5 bases and J gave up 3 bases, with 10 bases separating them. CDR3 length equals 13 residues. The CDR3 DNA is TGTGCCAGCAGTAAGGACAGATACACTGAAGCTTTCTTT. Translating it yields CASSKDRYTEAFF.

The rearrangement links TRBV6-5 to TRBJ1-2, with 7 bases lining up with TRBD1. J lost 4 bases, V lost 2 bases, and 10 bases had no gene match. The germline V gene encodes CDR1 MNHEY and CDR2 SVGAGI. The CDR3 is 16 residues long. Here the CDR3 DNA reads TGTGCCAGCAGTTACATCACGACTTCAGGGGGCTATGGCTACACCTTC. Its translation is CASSYITTSGGYGYTF.

J is TRBJ2-7 and V is TRBV7-9; no clear D gene. The CDR3 covers 13 residues. Germline CDR1 SEHNR, CDR2 FQNEAQ (reference sequence). Deletions cut 7 bases from V and 5 bases from J, with 15 bases between. CDR3 sequence reads: CASNTVGFDEQYF. As DNA, the CDR3 is TGTGCCAGCAATACCGTCGGGTTCGACGAGCAGTACTTC.

V and J are TRBV6-5 and TRBJ2-1; D perhaps matches TRBD1 (5 bases). V lost 7 bases, J lost 4 bases, and 14 bases lay in between. This CDR3 is built from 14 residues. The V gene's germline CDR1 is MNHEY and CDR2 SVGAGI. The CDR3 spells CASTERGRYNEQFF. In nucleotides, the CDR3 is TGTGCCAGCACCGAAAGGGGAAGGTACAATGAGCAGTTCTTC.

The V gene is TRBV12-3 or TRBV12-4, the J gene TRBJ1-1; D is ambiguous. The V and J ends lost 7 bases and 1 base respectively, with 7 bases between them. The CDR3 spans 12 residues. CDR3 coding DNA: TGTGCCAGCACCGTTTGGAACACTGAAGCTTTCTTT. Protein product: CASTVWNTEAFF.

This chain connects TRBV5-1 to TRBJ1-4, with 8 nucleotides matching TRBD1. CDR3 size: 17 residues. V gave up 2 bases and J gave up 0 bases; unmatched junction bases: 6. Germline-derived CDR1 and CDR2 are SGHRS and YFSETQ. The CDR3 reads CASSLQGVGATNEKLFF. In DNA, the CDR3 is TGCGCCAGCAGCTTACAGGGGGTCGGGGCAACTAATGAAAAACTGTTTTTT.